The following is a T cell receptor (beta chain) sequence with its context. This entry comes from a study of blood T cell repertoires in COVID-19. The method was immunoSEQ multiplex PCR; TCRdb's version includes in-frame clones alone and lacks a portion of them. The sample has under 350,000 clones, approximately 90% seen once. Trimming took 7 bases from V and 3 from J; bases not matched to a gene: 6. The CDR3 covers 15 residues. Per the germline V gene, CDR1 is MNHEY and CDR2 is SVGAGI. Sequenced input: peripheral blood. The receptor was isolated from a middle-aged man with acute or convalescent COVID-19. V usage is TRBV6-5 and J usage is TRBJ2-2; 9 bases line up with TRBD1. CDR3 nucleotides: TGTGCCAGCACCCCACAGGGGGCAGACACCGGGGAGCTGTTTTTT. Translated: CASTPQGADTGELFF.